The source of this T cell receptor (beta chain) is a study of shared clonotypes between healthy human individuals. Method: immunoSEQ multiplex PCR; TCRdb's copy keeps in-frame clones and lacks some. The data contain over a million clones, around 82% of them singletons. Study outcomes and limitations: Richness estimates generally favored naive over memory subsets. Since donors were few, the genetic and exposure-history diversity represented was limited.

Trimming cost V 0 bases and J 9 bases, with 5 bases left between them. This CDR3 region has 11 residues. Germline-derived CDR1 and CDR2 are SQVTM and ANQGSEA. With regard to this clone: What it recognizes is unknown.

Input material: memory CD4+ T cells from PBMCs. Subset given: CD45RA-negative fraction. The genes are TRBV29-1 and TRBJ2-2; D uncertain. This TCR derives from a man aged 18 to 30 in good health. Some clones in this sample may be carry-over from other donors' samples. CDR3 sequence reads: CSVEDMWELFF. CDR3 in DNA: TGCAGCGTTGAAGATATGTGGGAGCTGTTTTTT.